This T cell receptor (beta chain) was identified during a study of blood T cell repertoires in COVID-19. At the level of the study: Acute and convalescent COVID-19 specimens originated in the United States, Italy and Spain. The analysed material was cDNA or gDNA that came from T cells, B-cell-depleted T cells, or PBMCs.

Original processing notes: Reference gene primer amplification gave nucleated cell count estimates. Here immunoSEQ multiplex PCR was the method, and the copy in TCRdb shows in-frame clones only, minus some. V, J and clone size derive from that table, while D and trimming were established from the DNA sequence. Altogether some 100,000 clones are present, around 86% being singletons, with the ten largest covering about a tenth. Losses at the gene ends were 6 bases for V and 5 bases for J; bases not matched to a gene: 9. The germline CDR1 and CDR2 sequences are MDHEN and SYDVKM. The CDR3 consists of 15 residues.

Sequencing used peripheral blood. The TCR was taken from a man between 45 and 60 years old with acute or convalescent COVID-19. The V gene is TRBV28, the J gene TRBJ1-5; 8 nucleotides match TRBD1. The CDR3 sequence: CASSRRQGADQPQHF. CDR3 coding DNA: TGTGCCAGCAGCCGCCGCCAGGGGGCCGATCAGCCCCAGCATTTT.